These T cell receptor beta chains were read from a single sample in a study of metastatic and nonmetastatic thyroid tumors. Using MiXCR, TCRdb reanalyzed the PCR reads. This table holds 15,000 to 20,000 clones, 25% to 30% found once. Input material: tumor tissue. These receptors originate from a female donor with papillary thyroid cancer or a benign thyroid nodule (not recorded which). Some clones in this sample may be carry-over from other donors' samples. CDR3s leave out the opening cysteine and the closing phenylalanine or tryptophan. Clone size appears in some rows only: once, few, many, or a class for an expanded clone.

>.|11|TRBJ1-1|TRBV30
AWSPGWGREAF
>.|11|TRBJ1-6|TRBV30
AWRGQGYSPLH
>.|11|TRBJ2-2|TRBV19
ASSEQGAGELF
>many|10|TRBJ2-2|TRBV2
ASSPRTSGSV
>few|13|TRBJ2-1|TRBV12-3/TRBV12-4
ASSLIFGDYNEQF
>.|11|TRBJ1-4|TRBV4-3
ASSQQGDEKLF
>.|13|TRBJ2-1|TRBV20-1
SVAGQAGREDEQF
>.|13|TRBJ1-5|TRBV2
ASRQNTGDNQPQH
>.|12|TRBJ2-5|TRBV27
ASSTSTGYETQY
>.|13|TRBJ2-3|TRBV6-5
ASSHRGTSTDTQY
>.|11|TRBJ1-1|TRBV28
ATQGQRGTEAF
>few|11|TRBJ2-2|TRBV6-4
ASSGTETGELF
>few|11|TRBJ1-2|TRBV6-5
ASSYGEGYGYT
>.|10|TRBJ1-2|TRBV5-1
ASSFSGTGYT
>few|12|TRBJ2-7|TRBV6-1
ASSERGRVHEQY
>.|12|TRBJ2-7|TRBV28
ASSVDRGGNEQY
>many|13|TRBJ2-7|TRBV20-1
SAREGTGYTYEQY
>few|11|TRBJ1-1|TRBV4-1
ASSQREITEAF
>.|11|TRBJ2-7|TRBV7-7
ASSPGGGYEQY
>few|14|TRBJ1-6|TRBV15
ATSRDSLGRNSPLH
>.|13|TRBJ1-2|TRBV20-1
SAIDRGSEPYGYT
>few|16|TRBJ2-1|TRBV6-2/TRBV6-3
ASSFEAGGGFSYNEQF
>few|10|TRBJ1-2|TRBV6-1
ASSEDRYGYT
>few|10|TRBJ2-7|TRBV28
ASSLGGYEQY
>many|14|TRBJ2-1|TRBV13
ASSSRSDRAYNEQF
>.|9|TRBJ2-1|TRBV20-1
SARARIEQF
>.|13|TRBJ1-3|TRBV6-1
ASSAIRDIGNTIY
>large|11|TRBJ2-1|TRBV19
ASTGGAGGEQF
>.|14|TRBJ2-1|TRBV7-3
ASSLYGSSSYNEQF
>once|12|TRBJ1-1|TRBV9
ASSVTGLNTEAF
>once|13|TRBJ2-1|TRBV7-2
ASNQAGGNYNEQF
>many|11|TRBJ2-7|TRBV5-4
ASSRTSGGEQY
>many|14|TRBJ1-4|TRBV5-1
ASSLVGQSANEKLF
>.|12|TRBJ2-7|TRBV20-1
SARRLAETYEQY
>few|13|TRBJ2-7|TRBV28
ASSYRTGRPYEQY
>few|13|TRBJ1-5|TRBV6-2/TRBV6-3
ASSYGLGNGQPQH
>.|11|TRBJ2-2|TRBV11-3
ASSFQGTGELF
>.|13|TRBJ2-3|TRBV28
ASSPPNKLTDTQY
>medium-sized|12|TRBJ2-7|TRBV6-2/TRBV6-3
ASSYSDTRNEQY